This T cell receptor (beta chain) emerged from a study of blood T cells in healthy people across ages. Study summary: Template switching caught about one barcoded beta molecule for each two T cells.

Whole-study findings and limits: Roughly linear age-related decline in beta diversity appeared, significant by age around 42.

A sample-barcoded 5' primer and a J-beta primer mix were used in a second PCR of about 7 to 11 cycles. TCRdb reprocessed the 5' RACE reads with MiXCR, giving one entry per CDR3 protein. The sample carries hundreds of thousands of distinct CDR3 sequences, around 45% recorded once. This clonotype has ten or more counts. Its antigen is not known. Germline V CDR1 and CDR2: KGHSH, LQKENI. V shed 6 bases and J shed 9 bases, with 18 bases lying between them. The CDR3 has 14 amino acids. V usage is TRBV18 and J usage is TRBJ2-1, with a possible D match to TRBD2 (6 bases). Sequenced sample: blood. The origin of this receptor is an older woman in good health. The CDR3 coding sequence is TGTGCCAGCTCGGCGGGGCTACTAGTGAGTGAGCAGTTCTTC. Translation: CASSAGLLVSEQFF.